The 26 T cell receptor beta chains below come from one sample, sequenced in a study of early T cells in non-severe SARS-CoV-2 infection. TCRdb recomputed calls from the 5' RACE reads with MiXCR, one row per CDR3 protein. The sample has 65,000 to 90,000 distinct CDR3 sequences, 9.5% to 15% seen once. The sequenced sample was whole blood. These receptors were collected from an adult who was a healthcare worker with PCR-confirmed SARS-CoV-2 infection or an uninfected control (not recorded which).

The chain is built from TRBV5-5 and TRBJ1-5, with D tentatively TRBD1 (6 bases). Germline V gene sequence: CDR1 SGHKS, CDR2 YYEKEE (reference sequence). This CDR3 is 15 amino acids long. Trimming left V 2 bases short and J 4 bases short, with 13 bases between. CDR3: CASSFTGQINQPQHF. The CDR3 coding sequence is TGTGCCAGCAGCTTTACAGGGCAAATAAATCAGCCCCAGCATTTT.

The chain uses TRBV7-3 and TRBJ2-7, with D possibly TRBD2 on 6 matching bases. The V end lost 2 bases, the J end lost 6 bases, and 14 bases lay between the germline ends. Germline-derived CDR1 and CDR2 are SGHTA and FQGTGA. The CDR3 is 14 amino acids. CDR3 DNA: TGTGCCAGCAGCTTACAAGGAGGGAATACCGAGCAGTACTTC. Translated: CASSLQGGNTEQYF. The whole variable domain, filled in from reference TRBV7-3 and TRBJ2-7, reads GAGVSQTPSNKVTEKGKYVELRCDPISGHTALYWYRQSLGQGPEFLIYFQGTGAADDSGLPNDRFFAVRPEGSVSTLKIQRTERGDSAVYLCASSLQGGNTEQYFGPGTRLTVT.

Worth noting for this clonotype: A read error may be the cause here, since a much bigger clone is one base away. The rearrangement links TRBV30 to TRBJ1-3, with 8 bases lining up with TRBD1. CDR1 GTSNPN and CDR2 SVGIG come from the germline V gene (reference sequence). This CDR3 is built from 14 residues. The CDR3 spells CARSGQGGRNTIYF. As DNA, the CDR3 is TGTGCCAGGAGTGGACAGGGAGGGCGAAACACCATATATTTT.

This sequence joins TRBV12-3 or TRBV12-4 and TRBJ2-6; D possibly uses TRBD1 or TRBD2 (6 bases each). The CDR3 is made up of 17 amino acids. V was cut by 5 bases and J by 2 bases, with 16 bases left in between. CDR3 loop: CASSPLMGGTGANVLTF. The DNA of the CDR3 is TGTGCCAGCAGTCCTCTAATGGGGGGCACTGGGGCCAACGTCCTGACTTTC.

The V gene is TRBV5-1, the J gene TRBJ2-3, with D perhaps matching TRBD1 (5 bases). Germline loops: CDR1 SGHRS, CDR2 YFSETQ. Trimming removed 3 bases at V and 0 bases at J, with 14 bases between. CDR3 length equals 16 residues. CDR3 sequence reads: CASSSTTVSSTDTQYF. In DNA form, the CDR3 reads TGCGCCAGCAGCTCGACGACAGTGAGCAGCACAGATACGCAGTATTTT.

This clonotype was picked up a small number of times. The V gene is TRBV29-1, the J gene TRBJ1-1; unclear D gene. The V gene lost 2 bases and the J gene lost 2 bases, with 9 bases spanning the gap. Per the germline V gene, CDR1 is SQVTM and CDR2 is ANQGSEA. CDR3 length: 13 residues. The CDR3 loop reads CSVEKSDNTEAFF. The DNA of the CDR3 is TGCAGCGTTGAAAAGTCGGATAACACTGAAGCTTTCTTT. Using reference TRBV29-1 and TRBJ1-1 for the parts outside the CDR3, the full variable domain is SAVISQKPSRDICQRGTSLTIQCQVDSQVTMMFWYRQQPGQSLTLIATANQGSEATYESGFVIDKFPISRPNLTFSTLTVSNMSPEDSSIYLCSVEKSDNTEAFFGQGTRLTVV.

The V call is TRBV5-6, the J call TRBJ2-5; maybe TRBD2 (6 bases). V was pared by 6 bases and J by 3 bases, with 12 bases between. This CDR3 spans 13 amino acids. The V gene's germline CDR1 is SGHDT and CDR2 YYEEEE. The CDR3 reads CASTGGGEETQYF. The CDR3, as DNA: TGTGCCAGCACTGGGGGAGGCGAAGAGACCCAGTACTTC.

The sample holds a few counts of this clonotype. CDR3 nucleotides: TGTGCCAGCTCACCAGCTTACAGGGGAAATTCACCCCTCCACTTT. Protein product: CASSPAYRGNSPLHF. The J gene is TRBJ1-6, the V gene TRBV18, with 7 bases identical to TRBD1. V was clipped by 2 bases and J by 7 bases; unmatched bases: 5. CDR1 and CDR2 (germline): KGHSH, LQKENI. CDR3 length: 15 amino acids.

This clonotype showed up just a few times. The chain recombines TRBV14 with TRBJ2-5, with 14 bases lining up with TRBD2. V shed 4 bases, J shed 8 bases, and the junction held 3 bases outside the gene matches. Germline lookup yields CDR1 SGHDN and CDR2 FVKESK. This CDR3 region has 14 residues. CDR3 nucleotide sequence: TGTGCCAGCAGCCGAGGACTAGCGGGAGGAACCCAGTACTTC. Protein sequence: CASSRGLAGGTQYF.

This clonotype showed up just a few times. The chain combines TRBV6-5 with TRBJ2-2; no definite D call. Germline values: CDR1 MNHEY, CDR2 SVGAGI. Trimming cost V 6 bases and J 3 bases, with 11 bases left between them. CDR3 length: 14 residues. CDR3 bases: TGTGCCAGCAGCTGGTTGACGGACACCGGGGAGCTGTTTTTT. As protein: CASSWLTDTGELFF.

This rearrangement joins TRBV10-3 to TRBJ2-3; D possibly corresponds to TRBD1 (5 bases). Per the germline V gene, CDR1 is ENHRY and CDR2 is SYGVKD. The CDR3 has 15 amino acids. V was trimmed by 0 bases and J by 5 bases, leaving 12 bases between them. CDR3 nucleotides: TGTGCCATCAGTGAGTCGCAGGGTTTTGGAGATACGCAGTATTTT. It specifies CAISESQGFGDTQYF.

This clonotype was seen many times. The CDR3 sequence is CASRAPQRNTEAFF. CDR3 sequence (DNA): TGTGCCAGCAGAGCGCCCCAGAGGAACACTGAAGCTTTCTTT. The genes are TRBV11-3 and TRBJ1-1, with D hard to call. The V end lost 6 bases, the J end lost 1 base, and 12 bases lay between the germline ends. The CDR3 covers 14 residues. The germline gives CDR1 SGHNT, CDR2 YENEEA.

The chain uses TRBV11-2 and TRBJ2-1; the D call may be TRBD1 or TRBD2 (6 bases each). CDR1 and CDR2 from the germline V gene are SGHAT and FQNNGV. V lost 5 bases to trimming and J lost 8 bases, with 22 bases between them. The CDR3 totals 16 residues. Here the CDR3 reads CASSPLGAGSVHEQFF. The CDR3 DNA reads as TGTGCCAGCAGCCCTCTGGGGGCCGGGAGCGTCCATGAGCAGTTCTTC. Full variable domain (rest looked up from reference TRBV11-2 and TRBJ2-1): EAGVAQSPRYKIIEKRQSVAFWCNPISGHATLYWYQQILGQGPKLLIQFQNNGVVDDSQLPKDRFSAERLKGVDSTLKIQPAKLEDSAVYLCASSPLGAGSVHEQFFGPGTRLTVL.

The genes are TRBV7-9 and TRBJ1-5; D is unclear. The germline CDR1 and CDR2 sequences are SEHNR and FQNEAQ (reference sequence). V lost 6 bases, J lost 4 bases, and 7 bases lay in between. CDR3 length: 12 amino acids. The CDR3 loop reads CASSRENQPQHF. In DNA form, the CDR3 reads TGTGCCAGCAGTAGAGAAAATCAGCCCCAGCATTTT. Full variable domain (remainder filled in from reference TRBV7-9 and TRBJ1-5): DTGVSQNPRHKITKRGQNVTFRCDPISEHNRLYWYRQTLGQGPEFLTYFQNEAQLEKSRLLSDRFSAERPKGSFSTLEIQRTEQGDSAMYLCASSRENQPQHFGDGTRLSIL.

The chain is built from TRBV6-6 and TRBJ1-4; D may be TRBD1 (5 bases). The V and J ends lost 8 bases and 7 bases respectively, with 8 bases between them. Germline V gene lookup returns CDR1 MNHNY and CDR2 SVGAGI (reference sequence). The CDR3 extends over 11 amino acids. The CDR3: CASVGVEKLFF. CDR3 nucleotides: TGTGCCAGCGTGGGGGTTGAAAAACTGTTTTTT.

The sample holds a few counts of this clonotype. The V and J genes are TRBV9 and TRBJ2-3, with TRBD2 identical over 9 bases. The CDR3 consists of 15 residues. V shed 6 bases, J shed 2 bases, and the junction held 7 bases outside the gene matches. From germline, CDR1 is SGDLS and CDR2 YYNGEE. The CDR3 DNA is TGTGCCAGCAACCAGCGGGGGGACTACACAGATACGCAGTATTTT. Protein: CASNQRGDYTDTQYF.

This clonotype was observed at least ten times. The V and J genes are TRBV7-9 and TRBJ2-7; no clear D. CDR1 is SEHNR, CDR2 FQNEAQ, per germline (reference sequence). This CDR3 region has 14 residues. V lost 1 base, J lost 0 bases, and 7 bases lay in between. CDR3 sequence: CASSLGISSYEQYF. The CDR3 region has the DNA TGTGCCAGCAGCTTAGGGATCAGCTCCTACGAGCAGTACTTC.

J is TRBJ2-1 and V is TRBV5-1, with D tentatively TRBD2 (6 bases). Germline V gene lookup returns CDR1 SGHRS and CDR2 YFSETQ. The CDR3 has 16 amino acids. The V end was cut by 4 bases, the J end by 6 bases, with 20 bases between. CDR3 nucleotide sequence: TGCGCCAGCAGCAGAGAAGGAGGACCGCGGGGCAATGAGCAGTTCTTC. Encoded protein: CASSREGGPRGNEQFF.

The chain's CDR3 is CSARDLLAPSVGGNEQFF. The CDR3 nucleotides read TGCAGTGCTAGAGACCTCTTAGCCCCTAGCGTAGGAGGCAATGAGCAGTTCTTC. The chain is built from TRBV20-1 and TRBJ2-1; a possible D gene is TRBD2 (6 bases). Germline lookup yields CDR1 DFQATT and CDR2 SNEGSKA (reference sequence). The CDR3 has 18 amino acids. V was trimmed by 0 bases and J by 6 bases, leaving 24 bases between them.

This clonotype was counted at least ten times. The rearrangement joins TRBV12-3 or TRBV12-4 to TRBJ2-3; D gene unclear. Trimming stripped 3 bases from V and 0 bases from J, with 7 bases between. The CDR3 loop spans 14 amino acids. CDR3 in amino acids: CASSFDPSTDTQYF. In DNA, the CDR3 is TGTGCCAGCAGTTTTGATCCTAGCACAGATACGCAGTATTTT.

This clonotype was counted ten times or more. The J gene is TRBJ2-5, the V gene TRBV28; 7 bases are shared with TRBD1. The CDR3 has 13 amino acids. With V trimmed by 7 bases and J by 5 bases, 7 bases remained unmatched. The germline CDR1 and CDR2 sequences are MDHEN and SYDVKM. The CDR3 here is CASIKGGEETQYF. The CDR3 DNA reads as TGTGCCAGCATAAAAGGGGGCGAGGAGACCCAGTACTTC.

The table lists this clonotype with a few counts. The chain carries TRBV6-6 and TRBJ1-2; D may be TRBD1 (5 bases). Trimming took off 7 bases at V and 3 bases at J, with 15 bases between the two ends. CDR3 size: 14 residues. Germline CDR1 and CDR2: MNHNY and SVGAGI (reference sequence). As DNA, the CDR3 is TGTGCCAGCACCCGAACTCAGGGAGACTATGGCTACACCTTC. Its translation is CASTRTQGDYGYTF.

This clonotype was seen more than once but under ten times. This chain links TRBV28 with TRBJ2-7; D is unclear. Germline V CDR1 and CDR2: MDHEN, SYDVKM. The CDR3 has 13 residues. V was clipped by 4 bases and J by 3 bases, with 10 bases between them. The chain's CDR3 is CASSSGQNYEQYF. DNA of the CDR3: TGTGCCAGCAGTTCCGGCCAGAACTACGAGCAGTACTTC.

The chain's CDR3 is CASSQERGYEQYF. CDR3 nucleotide sequence: TGTGCCAGCAGCCAAGAACGAGGGTACGAGCAGTACTTC. The chain uses TRBV3-1 and TRBJ2-7; possible D gene TRBD2, 5 bases. CDR3 size: 13 residues. CDR1 and CDR2 (germline): LGHDT, YNNKEL (reference sequence). Trimming removed 0 bases at V and 4 bases at J, with 7 bases between.

This clonotype has only a few counts. DNA for the CDR3: TGTGCCAGCAGCTTAGATGGGGGATTGAACACTGAAGCTTTCTTT. This translates into CASSLDGGLNTEAFF. The gene calls are TRBV11-2 and TRBJ1-1; D may be TRBD1 (5 bases). Germline V gene data show CDR1 as SGHAT and CDR2 as FQNNGV. Trimming removed 0 bases at V and 0 bases at J, with 8 bases between. This CDR3 is built from 15 residues.

This clonotype was detected many times. The chain couples TRBV7-6 to TRBJ2-3; TRBD2 agrees at 10 bases. The CDR3 consists of 16 residues. Looked up from germline, CDR1 is SGHVS and CDR2 is FNYEAQ. With 1 base clipped from V and 7 bases from J, the junction kept 8 bases outside the gene matches. CDR3 region: CASSLGSSGSSNTQYF. The CDR3 DNA follows: TGTGCCAGCAGCTTAGGGTCTAGCGGGAGTTCAAATACGCAGTATTTT.